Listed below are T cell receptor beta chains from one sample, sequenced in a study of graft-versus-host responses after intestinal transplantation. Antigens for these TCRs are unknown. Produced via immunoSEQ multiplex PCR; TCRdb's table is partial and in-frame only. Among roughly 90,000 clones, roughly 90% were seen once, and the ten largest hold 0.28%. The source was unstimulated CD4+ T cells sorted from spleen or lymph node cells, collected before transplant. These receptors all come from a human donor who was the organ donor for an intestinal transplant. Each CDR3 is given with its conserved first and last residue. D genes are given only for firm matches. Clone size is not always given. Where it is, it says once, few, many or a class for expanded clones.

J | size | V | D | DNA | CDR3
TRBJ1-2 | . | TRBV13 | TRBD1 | TGTGCCAGCAGCCTGGGACAGACTGATGGCTACACCTTC | CASSLGQTDGYTF
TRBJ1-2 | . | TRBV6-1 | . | TGTGCCAGCAGCCCCCCCCCTCCAGGGGGCTACACCTTC | CASSPPPPGGYTF
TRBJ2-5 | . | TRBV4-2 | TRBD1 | TGTGCCAGCAGCCAACGGACAGGGTGGGGCGAGACCCAGTACTTC | CASSQRTGWGETQYF
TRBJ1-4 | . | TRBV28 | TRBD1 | TGTGCCAGCACCCAATCGGGACAGGGTGGGGAAAAACTGTTTTTT | CASTQSGQGGEKLFF
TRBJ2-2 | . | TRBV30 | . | TGTGCCTGGACGGTGGCAGGATCCACCGGGGAGCTGTTTTTT | CAWTVAGSTGELFF
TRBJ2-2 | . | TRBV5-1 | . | TGCGCCAGCAGCTTGGATCCGGGGTCCACCGGGGAGCTGTTTTTT | CASSLDPGSTGELFF
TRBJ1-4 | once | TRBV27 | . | TGTGCCAGCAGTTTTAGCCCCCATGAAAAACTGTTTTTT | CASSFSPHEKLFF
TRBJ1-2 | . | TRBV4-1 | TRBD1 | TGCGCCAGCAGCAAAAGAGAGTCAGGGGGCGGGAACTATGGCTACACCTTC | CASSKRESGGGNYGYTF
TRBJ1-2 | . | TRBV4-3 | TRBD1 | TGCGCCAGCAGCCATGGTAGGGGGCAAGCTAACTATGGCTACACCTTC | CASSHGRGQANYGYTF
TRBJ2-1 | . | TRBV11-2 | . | TGTGCCAGCAGCTTCAAGTCGCAGAATGAGCAGTTCTTC | CASSFKSQNEQFF
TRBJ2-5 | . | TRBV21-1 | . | TGTGCCAGCAGCATAAGCAAACTTCCTAGCGGGGAGACCCAGTACTTC | CASSISKLPSGETQYF
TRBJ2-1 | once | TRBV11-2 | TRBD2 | TGTGCCAGCACCCTAGCGGGGATCTACAATGAGCAGTTCTTC | CASTLAGIYNEQFF
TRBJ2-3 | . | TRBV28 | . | TGTGCCAGCAGTGGTCGGGCAGATACGCAGTATTTT | CASSGRADTQYF
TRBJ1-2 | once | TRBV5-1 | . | TGCGCCAGCAGCCTTGAGGGGGAAACCTATGGCTACACCTTC | CASSLEGETYGYTF
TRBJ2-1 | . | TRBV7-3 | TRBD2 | TGTGCCAGCAGCGTCGGGACTAGCCCCCATGAGCAGTTCTTC | CASSVGTSPHEQFF
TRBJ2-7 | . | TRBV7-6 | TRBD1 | TGTGCCAGCAGCTTAACGGGACAGGGACTCTACGAGCAGTACTTC | CASSLTGQGLYEQYF
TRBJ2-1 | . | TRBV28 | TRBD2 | TGTGCCAGCAGTTTAAAGCTAGCGGGACGGGAGCAGTTCTTC | CASSLKLAGREQFF
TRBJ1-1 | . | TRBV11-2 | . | TGTGCCAGCAGCCCCAGGGCACGGGTGAACACTGAAGCTTTCTTT | CASSPRARVNTEAFF
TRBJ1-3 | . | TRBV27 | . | TGTGCCAGCAGGCCGAGGGGGACTGGAAACACCATATATTTT | CASRPRGTGNTIYF
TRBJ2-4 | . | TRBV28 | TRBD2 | TGTGCCAGCAGTGCTAGCGGGAGAAACATTCAGTACTTC | CASSASGRNIQYF
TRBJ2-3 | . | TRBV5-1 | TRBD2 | TGCGCCAGCACCTTGAGACTAGCGGGAGCAGATACGCAGTATTTT | CASTLRLAGADTQYF
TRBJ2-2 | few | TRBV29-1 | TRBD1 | TGCAGCGGTACACAGGGGAAGGGGGCGTCCGGGGAGCTGTTTTTT | CSGTQGKGASGELFF
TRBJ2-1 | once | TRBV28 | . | TGTGCCAGCAGTTCGGTCGGCGTTGGGAGGAATGAGCAGTTCTTC | CASSSVGVGRNEQFF
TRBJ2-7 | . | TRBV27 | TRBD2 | TGTGCCAGCAGGGCCAAGTCTAGCGGGGCCTACGAGCAGTACTTC | CASRAKSSGAYEQYF
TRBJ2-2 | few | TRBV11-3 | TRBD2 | TGTGCCAGCAGCTGGGGGGGTGGCCATGCTGGCGACACCGGGGAGCTGTTTTTT | CASSWGGGHAGDTGELFF
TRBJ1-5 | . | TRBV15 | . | TGTGCCACCAGCAGAGGGGGATGGGGGCAGTGGCAGCCCCAGCATTTT | CATSRGGWGQWQPQHF
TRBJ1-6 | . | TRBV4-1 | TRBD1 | TGCGCCAGCCGGCCCGAGGGACAGTATAATTCACCCCTCCACTTT | CASRPEGQYNSPLHF
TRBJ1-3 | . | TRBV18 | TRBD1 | TGTGCCAGCTCACCACTTGCTACAGGGGTCTACGACTCTGGAAACACCATATATTTT | CASSPLATGVYDSGNTIYF
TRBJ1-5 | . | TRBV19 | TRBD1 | TGTGCCAGTAGTAACTCCGACAGGGGGAGGATTCGGCCCCAGCATTTT | CASSNSDRGRIRPQHF
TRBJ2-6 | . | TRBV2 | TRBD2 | TGTGCCAGCAGTGTACTAGCGGGGAGAGGGGCCAACGTCCTGACTTTC | CASSVLAGRGANVLTF
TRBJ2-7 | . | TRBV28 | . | TGTGCCAGCAGTTTAATATCGGCCTACGAGCAGTACTTC | CASSLISAYEQYF
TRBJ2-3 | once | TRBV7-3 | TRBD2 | TGTGCCAGCAGCCCCCGACTAGCGGGGGGGCCAGATACGCAGTATTTT | CASSPRLAGGPDTQYF
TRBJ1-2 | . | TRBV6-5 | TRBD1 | TGTGCCAGCAGCCAGGGACAGACGGGAAACTATGGCTACACCTTC | CASSQGQTGNYGYTF
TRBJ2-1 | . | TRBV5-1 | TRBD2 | TGCGCCAGCAGCTTGGTCCGGGGGGAGTACAATGAGCAGTTCTTC | CASSLVRGEYNEQFF
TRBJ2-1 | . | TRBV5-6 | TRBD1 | TGTGCCAGCAGCTCACCACGGACAGGGGGCAATGAGCAGTTCTTC | CASSSPRTGGNEQFF
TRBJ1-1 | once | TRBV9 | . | TGTGCCAGCAGCGTAGCCCCCTGGGGGGACACTGAAGCTTTCTTT | CASSVAPWGDTEAFF
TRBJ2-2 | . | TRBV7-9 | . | TGTGCCAGCAGCTCACGAGAGGAGCTGTTTTTT | CASSSREELFF
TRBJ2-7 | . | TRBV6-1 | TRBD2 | TGTGCCAGCAGTTCTGGGACTAGCGGAGGCGAGCAGTACTTC | CASSSGTSGGEQYF
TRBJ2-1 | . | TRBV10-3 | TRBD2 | TGTGCCATCAGTGAAACGAGCGGGAGGAGAACCTACAATGAGCAGTTCTTC | CAISETSGRRTYNEQFF
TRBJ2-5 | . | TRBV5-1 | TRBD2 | TGCGCCAGCAGCAAATCGGGGGGAATCCAAGAGACCCAGTACTTC | CASSKSGGIQETQYF
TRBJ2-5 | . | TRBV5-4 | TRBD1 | TGTGCCAGCAGCGAGGGACAGCCCCTGGAGACCCAGTACTTC | CASSEGQPLETQYF
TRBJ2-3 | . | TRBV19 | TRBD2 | TGTGCCAGTAGTATAGGGCCGGGGGGGACAGATACGCAGTATTTT | CASSIGPGGTDTQYF
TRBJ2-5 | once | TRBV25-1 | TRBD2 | TGTGCCAGCAGTGGACGACTCAGCGGGGGCCAGTACTTC | CASSGRLSGGQYF
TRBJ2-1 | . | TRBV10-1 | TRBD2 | TGCGCCAGCAGAAAAAAGACTAGCGGGCGGACGAGATACAATGAGCAGTTCTTC | CASRKKTSGRTRYNEQFF
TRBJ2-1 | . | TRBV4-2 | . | TGTGCCAGCAGCCTAGGGACAACCACCGACAATGAGCAGTTCTTC | CASSLGTTTDNEQFF
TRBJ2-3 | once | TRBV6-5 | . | TGTGCCAGCAGTTACTCGAGGGGGGGGGCGGCAGATACGCAGTATTTT | CASSYSRGGAADTQYF
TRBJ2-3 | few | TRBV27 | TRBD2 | TGTGCCAGCACACTAGCGGGACGCACAGATACGCAGTATTTT | CASTLAGRTDTQYF
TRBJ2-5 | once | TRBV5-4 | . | TGTGCCAGCAGTTCGGACTCGATGCAAGAGACCCAGTACTTC | CASSSDSMQETQYF
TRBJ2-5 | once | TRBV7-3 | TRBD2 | TGTGCCAGCAGCTTAACGGGGGGGACTTCTACCCAGTACTTC | CASSLTGGTSTQYF
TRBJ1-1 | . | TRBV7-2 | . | TGTGCCAGCAGCTCCACAGGAGTCGAAGCTTTCTTT | CASSSTGVEAFF
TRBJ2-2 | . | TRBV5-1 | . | TGCGCCAGCAGCTTGGAAGGACTTAACACCGGGGAGCTGTTTTTT | CASSLEGLNTGELFF
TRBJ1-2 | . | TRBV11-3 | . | TGTGCCAGCAGCTTATATGGCAGGGAAGATGGCTACACCTTC | CASSLYGREDGYTF
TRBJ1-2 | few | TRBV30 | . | TGTGCCTGGACCCAGGGCTTGTATGGCTACACCTTC | CAWTQGLYGYTF
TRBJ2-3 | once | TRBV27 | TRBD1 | TGTGCCAGCAGTGCGAGGACAGGGGGGGCAGATACGCAGTATTTT | CASSARTGGADTQYF
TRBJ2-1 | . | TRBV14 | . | TGTGCCAGCAGCCAAGTCCAGGGTGGCTACAATGAGCAGTTCTTC | CASSQVQGGYNEQFF
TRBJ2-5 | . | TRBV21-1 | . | TGTGCCAGCAGCAGGGCGGGGGCAAGGACCCAGTACTTC | CASSRAGARTQYF